Presented here are 9 T cell receptor beta chains from one specimen sequenced in a study of T-cell memory formation after mild COVID-19. TCRdb called the 5' RACE reads again in MiXCR, with one record for every CDR3 protein. The sample consists of some 160,000 distinct CDR3 sequences, roughly 31% of them appearing once. Sequences were obtained from PBMCs or a T cell subset sorted from them (not recorded which). Source of these receptors: an adult woman who had mild COVID-19 (a few samples of this study predate the infection). Cell type and time point are not known.

In its sample, this clonotype was seen many times. This chain uses TRBV7-9 with TRBJ2-1, with unresolved D. CDR3 size: 14 residues. V was pared by 1 base and J by 2 bases, with 6 bases between. CDR1 SEHNR and CDR2 FQNEAQ come from the germline V gene (reference sequence). CDR3 coding DNA: TGTGCCAGCAGCTTAGAGGGTCCCTACAATGAGCAGTTCTTC. Translation gives CASSLEGPYNEQFF.

This clonotype has just a few counts. V is TRBV29-1 and J is TRBJ2-1, with D tentatively TRBD1 or TRBD2 (5 bases each). This CDR3 is built from 12 residues. CDR1 is SQVTM, CDR2 ANQGSEA, per germline. Trimming took off 6 bases at V and 7 bases at J, with 13 bases between the two ends. DNA of the CDR3: TGCAGCGTCGAGTCCTGGGGGAATGAGCAGTTCTTC. It translates to CSVESWGNEQFF.

The V gene is TRBV29-1, the J gene TRBJ2-1, with D uncertain. CDR1 is SQVTM and CDR2 is ANQGSEA in the germline V gene. Between the trimmed V and J ends, which lost 4 bases and 10 bases, there was a span of 8 bases. CDR3 length: 10 residues. The CDR3 reads CSVADLEQFF. CDR3 DNA: TGCAGCGTTGCGGACCTAGAGCAGTTCTTC.

This chain uses TRBV7-6 with TRBJ2-5; D is ambiguous. The CDR3 runs to 15 residues. CDR1 is SGHVS, CDR2 FNYEAQ, per germline. Trimming took off 2 bases at V and 5 bases at J, with 15 bases between the two ends. The chain's CDR3 is CASSLTAGWMETQYF. CDR3 bases: TGTGCCAGCAGCTTAACGGCTGGGTGGATGGAGACCCAGTACTTC.

V is TRBV27 and J is TRBJ2-3; 10 nucleotides line up with TRBD2. CDR1 is MNHEY, CDR2 SMNVEV, per germline (reference sequence). This CDR3 comprises 16 residues. V shed 5 bases, J shed 1 base, and the junction held 6 bases outside the gene matches. CDR3 coding DNA: TGTGCCAGCAGTCGTACCGGGACTAGCGGCACAGATACGCAGTATTTT. This gives the protein CASSRTGTSGTDTQYF.

This clonotype has just a few counts. Mismatch with germline at one junction end may stem from a read error. The genes are TRBV7-7 and TRBJ2-2, with 15 bases aligning to TRBD2. This CDR3 has 18 amino acids. CDR1 is SSHAT and CDR2 is FNYEAQ in the germline V gene (reference sequence). The CDR3 region is CASSDGLAGGPSTGELFF. DNA for the CDR3: TGTGCTAGCAGCGATGGACTAGCGGGAGGGCCAAGCACCGGGGAGCTGTTTTTT.

The chain combines TRBV20-1 with TRBJ1-6, with D possibly TRBD1 on 5 matching bases. Germline CDR1 reads DFQATT; CDR2 reads SNEGSKA (reference sequence). The V and J ends lost 8 bases and 14 bases respectively, with 25 bases between them. The CDR3 extends over 14 amino acids. This chain's CDR3 is CSTQQAVRARALHF. The CDR3 coding sequence is TGCAGTACCCAACAGGCAGTTCGGGCGCGAGCCCTCCACTTT.

The chain couples TRBV12-3 or TRBV12-4 to TRBJ2-2; D not resolved. Trimming removed 0 bases from V and 2 bases from J, with 7 bases in between. The CDR3 spans 15 residues. The CDR3 spells CASSLAAGNTGELFF. CDR3 nucleotide sequence: TGTGCCAGCAGTTTAGCGGCCGGCAACACCGGGGAGCTGTTTTTT.

The genes are TRBV7-9 and TRBJ2-7; D uncertain. The CDR3 runs to 15 residues. The germline V gene encodes CDR1 SEHNR and CDR2 FQNEAQ (reference sequence). Trimming took 1 base from V and 0 from J, leaving 10 bases between them. CDR3 DNA: TGTGCCAGCAGCTTAGGCCTAGGAGACTCCTACGAGCAGTACTTC. Translating gives CASSLGLGDSYEQYF.